Following are 8 T cell receptor beta chains from one sample sequenced in a study of blood T cell repertoires in COVID-19. The repertoire was sequenced with immunoSEQ multiplex PCR; TCRdb's copy has only in-frame clones and lacks some. This table holds 120,000 to 150,000 clones, 70% to 90% found once. Sequenced sample: peripheral blood. These receptors were taken from a woman aged 55-70 years with acute or convalescent COVID-19.

This clone was observed a few times. This chain uses TRBV5-1 with TRBJ1-4, with D unclear. V lost 4 bases and J lost 8, with 15 bases in between. Per the germline V gene, CDR1 is SGHRS and CDR2 is YFSETQ. This CDR3 is built from 14 residues. The CDR3 DNA reads TGCGCCAGCAGCCCCCGGCCAGGTGTAGAAAAACTGTTTTTT. Protein sequence: CASSPRPGVEKLFF. The full variable domain, its missing parts supplied by reference TRBV5-1 and TRBJ1-4, is KAGVTQTPRYLIKTRGQQVTLSCSPISGHRSVSWYQQTPGQGLQFLFEYFSETQRNKGNFPGRFSGRQFSNSRSEMNVSTLELGDSALYLCASSPRPGVEKLFFGSGTQLSVL.

CDR3 loop: CASSLTGGHVEKLFF. For the CDR3, the DNA is TGTGCCAGCAGCTTGACAGGGGGCCATGTTGAAAAACTGTTTTTT. V usage is TRBV7-8 and J usage is TRBJ1-4, with 10 bases matching TRBD1. Germline values: CDR1 SGHVS, CDR2 FQNEAQ. J was trimmed by 7 bases and V by 3 bases; bases with no gene match: 5. The CDR3 is 15 amino acids.

The rearrangement uses TRBV18 and TRBJ2-1; a possible D gene is TRBD1 (5 bases). The V gene's germline CDR1 is KGHSH and CDR2 LQKENI. V was clipped by 3 bases and J by 0 bases, with 9 bases between them. The CDR3 has 15 amino acids. The CDR3 bases are TGTGCCAGCTCACCGACGACAGTCTCCTACAATGAGCAGTTCTTC. It encodes CASSPTTVSYNEQFF.

The chain couples TRBV5-4 to TRBJ2-7, with D possibly TRBD1 on 6 matching bases. Trimming removed 1 base from V and 0 bases from J, with 17 bases in between. Germline loops: CDR1 SGHNT, CDR2 YYREEE (reference sequence). This CDR3 has 17 residues. In DNA form, the CDR3 reads TGTGCCAGCAGCTTGTGGTCTTGGGGGCTTACCTCCTACGAGCAGTACTTC. Amino acids: CASSLWSWGLTSYEQYF.

The chain is built from TRBV19 and TRBJ1-2; TRBD1 might be the D (5 bases). The CDR3 has 16 residues. Germline V lookup: CDR1 LNHDA, CDR2 SQIVND (reference sequence). V shed 2 bases and J shed 1 base, with 14 bases lying between them. The CDR3 is CASSISLGRINYGYTF. In nucleotides, the CDR3 is TGTGCCAGTAGTATATCGCTGGGGCGGATTAACTATGGCTACACCTTC.

This clone has a single count. The rearrangement uses TRBV4-2 and TRBJ1-5, with TRBD1 matching 9 bases. V trimming: 0 bases; J trimming: 6 bases; junction bases outside the gene matches: 6. CDR3 length equals 16 residues. The V gene's germline CDR1 is LGHNA and CDR2 YNFKEQ. CDR3 loop: CASSQDRDREVQPQHF. CDR3 sequence (DNA): TGTGCCAGCAGCCAAGACCGGGACAGGGAGGTTCAGCCCCAGCATTTT.

J is TRBJ1-2 and V is TRBV7-8; D gene unclear. V lost 4 bases to trimming and J lost 4 bases, with 7 bases between them. This CDR3 comprises 12 residues. Germline V CDR1 and CDR2: SGHVS, FQNEAQ. CDR3 sequence: CASSSRLYGYTF. Here the CDR3 DNA reads TGTGCCAGCAGCTCACGACTCTATGGCTACACCTTC. Filled out from reference TRBV7-8 and TRBJ1-2, the complete variable domain reads GAGVSQSPRYKVAKRGQDVALRCDPISGHVSLFWYQQALGQGPEFLTYFQNEAQLDKSGLPSDRFFAERPEGSVSTLKIQRTQQEDSAVYLCASSSRLYGYTFGSGTRLTVV.

The V and J genes are TRBV4-1 and TRBJ2-5; TRBD2 matches at 16 bases. The CDR3 spans 19 residues. Germline loops: CDR1 MGHRA, CDR2 YSYEKL. Trimming at V came to 3 bases and at J to 0 bases, leaving 7 bases not matched to a gene. The CDR3 DNA reads TGCGCCAGCAGCCACCCGGGACTAGCGGGGGGGCCGGACCAAGAGACCCAGTACTTC. Translated, it gives CASSHPGLAGGPDQETQYF.